A selection of T cell receptor beta chains follows, all from one sample in a study of early T cells in non-severe SARS-CoV-2 infection. TCRdb fed the 5' RACE reads into MiXCR, producing one record per CDR3 protein. The sample consists of 35,000 to 45,000 distinct CDR3 sequences, 3% to 4.5% of them appearing once. The material sequenced was whole blood. The receptors here all came from an adult who was a healthcare worker with PCR-confirmed SARS-CoV-2 infection or an uninfected control (not recorded which). CDR3s include the opening cysteine and the closing phenylalanine or tryptophan. The D gene is left open where the match is weak. Clone size is given for some rows only: seen once, a few or many times, or a class if the clone is expanded.

abundance	j_gene	d_gene	v_gene	CDR3nt	CDR3aa
NA	TRBJ1-1	NA	TRBV12-3/TRBV12-4	TGTGCCAGCAGGGCTCTGACGAACACTGAAGCTTTCTTT	CASRALTNTEAFF
NA	TRBJ1-5	NA	TRBV7-9	TGTGCCAGCAGCTTGGCCGGGACGTACAATCAGCCCCAGCATTTT	CASSLAGTYNQPQHF
few	TRBJ1-4	TRBD1	TRBV5-1	TGCGCCAGCAGCTTTTATGACAGGGCGGAAAAACTGTTTTTT	CASSFYDRAEKLFF
many	TRBJ2-3	NA	TRBV10-3	TGTGCCTTCGCCCCAGGACTGTCGAGCCCAGATACGCAGTATTTT	CAFAPGLSSPDTQYF
many	TRBJ2-3	NA	TRBV10-3	TGTGCCATCAGTGGGGGAGATACGCAGTATTTT	CAISGGDTQYF
many	TRBJ2-7	NA	TRBV5-5	TGTGCCAGCCAGCGGGGGACAGAGGGTTCCTACGAGCAGTACTTC	CASQRGTEGSYEQYF
NA	TRBJ2-5	TRBD2	TRBV2	TGTGCCAGCAGCGCCGGGACTAGTACCAAAGAGACCCAGTACTTC	CASSAGTSTKETQYF
many	TRBJ2-7	NA	TRBV20-1	TGCAGTGCTAGCCTTAGTGGTCTATCCTACGAGCAGTACTTC	CSASLSGLSYEQYF
many	TRBJ2-7	NA	TRBV28	TGTGCCAGCATTTCTTCGACCTCCTACGAGCAGTACTTC	CASISSTSYEQYF
many	TRBJ1-1	TRBD1	TRBV29-1	TGCAGCGTTGAAGGGACAGGGAGACGGGACACTGAAGCTTTCTTT	CSVEGTGRRDTEAFF
NA	TRBJ2-1	TRBD1	TRBV24-1	TGTGCCACCAGTAATGACAGGGCCCTAACCAACAATGAGCAGTTCTTC	CATSNDRALTNNEQFF
many	TRBJ1-1	NA	TRBV9	TGTGCCAGCAGCGTAGCGTGGCAGAACACTGAAGCTTTCTTT	CASSVAWQNTEAFF
few	TRBJ2-2	NA	TRBV19	TGTGCCAGTAGACAGGTTACCGGGGAGCTGTTTTTT	CASRQVTGELFF
many	TRBJ1-5	NA	TRBV12-3/TRBV12-4	TGTGCCAGTGCCGCCGGGGCGGCTGGCAATCAGCCCCAGCATTTT	CASAAGAAGNQPQHF
many	TRBJ2-1	TRBD1	TRBV9	TGTGCCAGCAGCGTAGAAGGACAGGGCGGGAATGAGCAGTTCTTC	CASSVEGQGGNEQFF
many	TRBJ1-4	NA	TRBV4-3	TGCGCCAGCAGCCAAGGGTATGGACAGACGGAAAAACTGTTTTTT	CASSQGYGQTEKLFF
many	TRBJ2-6	NA	TRBV19	TGTGCCAGTAGTAGCGGACAGCCTGGGGCCAACGTCCTGACTTTC	CASSSGQPGANVLTF
many	TRBJ2-1	TRBD2	TRBV6-2/TRBV6-3	TGTGCCAGCAGCGGACAAACTAGCGGGAGGAGGGATGAGCAGTTCTTC	CASSGQTSGRRDEQFF
many	TRBJ2-3	TRBD2	TRBV12-3/TRBV12-4	TGTGCCAGCAGGAGCGGGAGGAGCACAGATACGCAGTATTTT	CASRSGRSTDTQYF
many	TRBJ2-7	NA	TRBV4-3	TGCGCCAGCAGCCAAATGAGGGGGGCCGAGCAGTACTTC	CASSQMRGAEQYF
many	TRBJ1-3	NA	TRBV18	TGTGCCAGCTCAACCCTACAGGCGGACACCATATATTTT	CASSTLQADTIYF
many	TRBJ2-3	NA	TRBV7-3	TGTGCCAGCAGCTTAAGCCCTAGCCGAACAGATACGCAGTATTTT	CASSLSPSRTDTQYF
many	TRBJ2-1	NA	TRBV3-1	TGTGCCAGCAGCCGTGGGATCTACAATGAGCAGTTCTTC	CASSRGIYNEQFF
many	TRBJ2-2	TRBD2	TRBV4-3	TGCGCCAGCAGTGCTACTAGCGTCTTTCCCGGGGAGCTGTTTTTT	CASSATSVFPGELFF
once	TRBJ2-2	NA	TRBV20-1	NA	CSARHPPGYLLAGGPTPGSCFF
many	TRBJ1-6	TRBD1	TRBV9	TGTGCCAGCAGCACGACAGGGGATAATTCACCCCTCCACTTT	CASSTTGDNSPLHF
many	TRBJ2-5	NA	TRBV24-1	TGTGCCACCAGTGATCATCGGGGGACAAGCCAAGAGACCCAGTACTTC	CATSDHRGTSQETQYF
many	TRBJ2-1	TRBD2	TRBV24-1	TGTGCCACCAGTGATGAGGGTAGCGGGATGATAAATGAGCAGTTCTTC	CATSDEGSGMINEQFF
many	TRBJ2-1	TRBD2	TRBV19	TGTGCCAGTAGTCGCGGGAGGGCCTCCTACAATGAGCAGTTCTTC	CASSRGRASYNEQFF
many	TRBJ2-1	NA	TRBV20-1	TGCAGTGCTAGAGATAGGGCAGGGGCATCCTACAATGAGCAGTTCTTC	CSARDRAGASYNEQFF
few	TRBJ2-1	NA	TRBV7-3	TGTGCCAGCAGCTCGGAACCCGCCCGATACAATGAGCAGTTCTTC	CASSSEPARYNEQFF
NA	TRBJ2-1	TRBD1	TRBV4-1	TGCGCCAGCAGCCTGCGAGGCTCCGGGGACAGGGATAATGAGCAGTTCTTC	CASSLRGSGDRDNEQFF
many	TRBJ2-3	NA	TRBV28	TGTGCCAGCAGTCACCCCCCTTTCAATACGCAGTATTTT	CASSHPPFNTQYF
few	TRBJ2-3	TRBD2	TRBV11-2	TGTGCCAGCAGCTTATCCCCTAGCGGGGCCGATACGCAGTATTTT	CASSLSPSGADTQYF
many	TRBJ1-5	NA	TRBV7-9	TGTGCCAGCAGCTTTGAAGGGAGCAATCAGCCCCAGCATTTT	CASSFEGSNQPQHF
few	TRBJ2-5	NA	TRBV4-2	TGTGCCAGCAGCCAAGGGGAGCGGTCCCAGTACTTC	CASSQGERSQYF
many	TRBJ1-4	NA	TRBV20-1	TGCAGTGCTAGAGTCACAAATGAAAAACTGTTTTTT	CSARVTNEKLFF
many	TRBJ2-1	TRBD2	TRBV10-3	TGTGCCATCGGACTAGAACCCTACAATGAGCAGTTCTTC	CAIGLEPYNEQFF
NA	TRBJ2-5	TRBD2	TRBV12-3/TRBV12-4	TGTGCCAGCAGAAGAGGGACTAGCGGGAGCTGGGAGACCCAGTACTTC	CASRRGTSGSWETQYF
many	TRBJ1-2	TRBD1	TRBV20-1	TGCAGTGCTAGAACCGGGACAGCCTATGGCTACACCTTC	CSARTGTAYGYTF
medium-sized	TRBJ2-1	TRBD2	TRBV6-6	TGTGCCAGCGGGGCTAGCGGGAGTCGCAATGAGCAGTTCTTC	CASGASGSRNEQFF
NA	TRBJ2-1	NA	TRBV7-3	TGTGCCAGCAGCGGGAGCAGGAGCTCCTACAATGAGCAGTTCTTC	CASSGSRSSYNEQFF
many	TRBJ2-3	NA	TRBV5-1	TGCGCCAGCAGCTTGTCTGTGTCGGGTTTGGATACGCAGTATTTT	CASSLSVSGLDTQYF
many	TRBJ1-5	NA	TRBV10-3	TGTGCCATCAGTGAGACGTACAGGGAGGGCAATCAGCCCCAGCATTTT	CAISETYREGNQPQHF
many	TRBJ2-5	TRBD1	TRBV19	TGTGCCAGTAGAAGGACAGGGGGCTTCCAAGAGACCCAGTACTTC	CASRRTGGFQETQYF
few	TRBJ2-2	NA	TRBV29-1	TGCAGCGTTGAACCAGCGGGGAACACCGGGGAGCTGTTTTTT	CSVEPAGNTGELFF
many	TRBJ2-5	NA	TRBV6-2/TRBV6-3	TGTGCCAGCAGTTTTTCACAGGAGACCGGAACCCAGTACTTC	CASSFSQETGTQYF